These 30 T cell receptor beta chains came from one sample sequenced in a study of vaccination and CD4 T cells after COVID-19. At the Johns Hopkins FTIC core, DNA taken from cultured CD4+ T cells was sequenced by way of the Oncomine TCR Beta short-read assay. TCRdb recomputed calls from the PCR reads with MiXCR, one row per CDR3 protein. The data show 7,000 to 8,000 distinct CDR3 sequences, with around 63% seen just once and roughly 36% held by the top ten. No antigens are known for them. The treatment is: roughly nine-day PBMC culture with coronavirus spike peptide pools or control peptides (ViraFEST assay). Sequencing used CD4+ T cells from blood, cultured in vitro. Receptors originate from a human donor who had recovered from COVID-19.

V gene TRBV5-1 combines with J gene TRBJ1-1; 11 bases map to TRBD1. Looked up from germline, CDR1 is SGHRS and CDR2 is YFSETQ. This CDR3 has 14 residues. V gave up 5 bases and J gave up 4 bases; unmatched junction bases: 4. CDR3 residues: CASSRTGGGTEAFF. In nucleotides, the CDR3 is TGCGCCAGCAGTCGGACAGGGGGCGGCACTGAAGCTTTCTTT.

This clonotype is categorized as medium-sized. The chain combines TRBV7-9 with TRBJ1-1; D gene ambiguous. The CDR3 consists of 12 residues. Trimming removed 5 bases at V and 11 bases at J, with 15 bases between. Germline assignment: CDR1 SEHNR and CDR2 FQNEAQ (reference sequence). In DNA form, the CDR3 reads TGTGCCAGCAGCCTCGGACTGCTGGATGCTTTCTTT. It specifies CASSLGLLDAFF.

This clonotype was seen a single time. This chain uses TRBV20-1 with TRBJ2-1, with 7 bases fitting TRBD2. The germline V gene encodes CDR1 DFQATT and CDR2 SNEGSKA (reference sequence). This CDR3 has 17 residues. After removal of 3 bases from V and 4 bases from J, the junction contained 15 bases not matched to a gene. This CDR3 is CSARIGGGGLHYNEQFF. The CDR3 DNA is TGCAGTGCTAGGATCGGGGGTGGGGGACTACATTACAATGAGCAGTTCTTC.

This chain connects TRBV19 to TRBJ2-5; the D call may be TRBD1 or TRBD2 (6 bases each). This CDR3 spans 15 amino acids. From germline, CDR1 is LNHDA and CDR2 SQIVND (reference sequence). V lost 6 bases and J 5 bases, leaving 19 bases between the germline ends. In nucleotides, the CDR3 is TGTGCCAGTAGCAGCCTAGAGGGGGGCCGGGAGACCCAGTACTTC. Its translation: CASSSLEGGRETQYF.

CDR3 in DNA: TGTGCCAGCCAGCAGTGGGACAGTTATAATTCACCCCTCCACTTT. Translated, it gives CASQQWDSYNSPLHF. The V and J genes are TRBV6-2 or TRBV6-3 and TRBJ1-6, with 7 bases fitting TRBD1. The germline V gene has CDR1 MNHEY and CDR2 SVGEGT. V dropped 8 bases and J dropped 4; count of bases not matched to a gene: 8. The CDR3 sequence is 15 residues long.

The chain employs TRBV2 and TRBJ1-1, with D perhaps matching TRBD1 (6 bases). Per the germline V gene, CDR1 is SNHLY and CDR2 is FYNNEI. CDR3 length: 14 amino acids. With 3 bases removed from V and 5 bases from J, the gap between germline ends came to 13 bases. CDR3 bases: TGTGCCAGCAGTGATCAGGGGAGGGAAACTGAAGCTTTCTTT. Protein product: CASSDQGRETEAFF.

J is TRBJ2-4 and V is TRBV27; TRBD1 matches 7 bases. Trimming at V came to 8 bases and at J to 16 bases, leaving 17 bases not matched to a gene. CDR3 length: 13 amino acids. The V gene's germline CDR1 is MNHEY and CDR2 SMNVEV (reference sequence). The CDR3 DNA reads as TGTGCCAGCTCCCCTGGGGCCGGGACAGACCATTACTTC. Translation gives CASSPGAGTDHYF.

This chain links TRBV27 with TRBJ1-5; 7 positions agree with TRBD1. With 6 bases clipped from V and 4 bases from J, the junction kept 3 bases outside the gene matches. Germline V gene lookup returns CDR1 MNHEY and CDR2 SMNVEV (reference sequence). This CDR3 spans 13 amino acids. DNA of the CDR3: TGTGCCAGCAGGGGACAGCTAAATCAGCCCCAGCATTTT. Its translation: CASRGQLNQPQHF.

This clonotype was picked up one time. V and J are TRBV15 and TRBJ2-1; 12 bases match TRBD1. Germline CDR1 is LNHNV and CDR2 is YYDKDF (reference sequence). V shed 5 bases and J 4 bases; nucleotides not matched to a gene: 3. The CDR3 consists of 15 residues. CDR3 residues: CATSGDRGRYNEQFF. The CDR3 region has the DNA TGTGCCACCAGCGGGGACAGGGGGCGATACAATGAGCAGTTCTTC.

In this sample, this clonotype turned up a few times. At one end the junction does not follow the germline gene, possibly because of a read error. The V call is TRBV7-9, the J call TRBJ1-5; 7 positions match TRBD1. The germline CDR1 and CDR2 sequences are SEHNR and FQNEAQ (reference sequence). The CDR3 totals 12 residues. Here the CDR3 reads CASSSFGTVLNF. For the CDR3, the DNA is TGTGCCAGCAGCTCCTTCGGGACAGTCCTGAATTTT.

The rearrangement links TRBV15 to TRBJ2-1; 12 nucleotides align to TRBD2. Trimming removed 3 bases from V and 8 bases from J; junction bases left unmatched: 17. The CDR3 spans 19 residues. Germline values: CDR1 LNHNV, CDR2 YYDKDF (reference sequence). In DNA form, the CDR3 reads TGTGCCACCAGCAGGAGGGGGCGTCTAGCGGGAGGGAGTCCGGATGAGCAGTTCTTC. It encodes CATSRRGRLAGGSPDEQFF.

The table lists this clonotype with a few counts. The genes are TRBV27 and TRBJ1-2; 7 bases map to TRBD1. V gave up 6 bases and J gave up 4 bases; unmatched junction bases: 8. CDR3 length: 14 amino acids. Germline V gene lookup returns CDR1 MNHEY and CDR2 SMNVEV (reference sequence). CDR3: CASSLGGFPYGYTF. The CDR3 region has the DNA TGTGCCAGCAGCTTAGGGGGCTTCCCCTATGGCTACACCTTC.

The genes are TRBV19 and TRBJ1-1, with D perhaps matching TRBD1 (6 bases). V shed 5 bases and J shed 3 bases, with 13 bases lying between them. CDR1 and CDR2 (germline): LNHDA, SQIVND (reference sequence). The CDR3 loop spans 14 amino acids. This CDR3 reads CASSPTGFDTEAFF. CDR3 DNA sequence: TGTGCCAGTAGTCCTACAGGGTTTGACACTGAAGCTTTCTTT.

J is TRBJ2-1 and V is TRBV10-1; 12 nucleotides line up with TRBD2. V was pared by 3 bases and J by 6 bases, with 6 bases of the junction left unmatched. CDR3 length: 16 residues. Germline CDR1 is WNHNN and CDR2 is SYGVQD (reference sequence). The CDR3 here is CASSDHGLAGPNEQFF. The CDR3 DNA sequence: TGCGCCAGCAGTGACCACGGACTAGCGGGACCCAATGAGCAGTTCTTC.

This clonotype came up a few times. CDR3 residues: CAAGQGFYEQYF. The CDR3 nucleotides are TGTGCCGCCGGGCAAGGATTCTACGAGCAGTACTTC. This chain links TRBV10-3 with TRBJ2-7; D is uncertain. Between the trimmed V and J ends, which lost 11 bases and 3 bases, there was a span of 14 bases. The germline V gene encodes CDR1 ENHRY and CDR2 SYGVKD. This CDR3 spans 12 amino acids.

The V and J genes are TRBV6-1 and TRBJ1-3, with 8 bases that match TRBD1. The CDR3 has 17 residues. The germline CDR1 and CDR2 sequences are MNHNS and SASEGT. The junction had 12 bases not matched to a gene; V was cut back by 8 bases and J by 0 bases. The CDR3 reads CASGDRRFPLSGNTIYF. CDR3 nucleotide sequence: TGTGCCAGCGGGGACAGGCGTTTCCCTCTCTCTGGAAACACCATATATTTT.

The rearrangement joins TRBV19 to TRBJ2-3; TRBD2 matches at 9 bases. This CDR3 is 15 amino acids long. The J segment lost 2 bases and the V segment lost 6 bases, leaving 6 bases of the junction unmatched. CDR1 is LNHDA, CDR2 SQIVND, per germline (reference sequence). CDR3 protein: CASSLTSGFTDTQYF. CDR3 in DNA: TGTGCCAGTAGCCTGACTAGCGGATTCACAGATACGCAGTATTTT.

The V gene is TRBV5-4, the J gene TRBJ2-3; D possibly corresponds to TRBD1 (6 bases). This CDR3 spans 15 amino acids. Trimming removed 5 bases from V and 0 bases from J, with 13 bases in between. Germline values: CDR1 SGHNT, CDR2 YYREEE (reference sequence). CDR3: CASRHPGQSTDTQYF. CDR3 sequence (DNA): TGTGCCAGCAGACACCCTGGACAGAGCACAGATACGCAGTATTTT. Filled out from reference TRBV5-4 and TRBJ2-3, the complete variable domain reads ETGVTQSPTHLIKTRGQQVTLRCSSQSGHNTVSWYQQALGQGPQFIFQYYREEENGRGNFPPRFSGLQFPNYSSELNVNALELDDSALYLCASRHPGQSTDTQYFGPGTRLTVL.

The genes are TRBV11-3 and TRBJ1-1; D ambiguous. The CDR3 spans 12 residues. The germline CDR1 and CDR2 sequences are SGHNT and YENEEA. The germline V and J ends were trimmed by 5 bases and 4 bases, with 8 bases remaining between them. CDR3 residues: CASSLAVTEAFF. The DNA for the CDR3 is TGTGCCAGCAGCCTAGCGGTCACTGAAGCTTTCTTT.

The chain links TRBV20-1 to TRBJ1-6; D gene ambiguous. The CDR3 consists of 13 residues. Germline V CDR1 and CDR2: DFQATT, SNEGSKA (reference sequence). Trimming removed 6 bases at V and 8 bases at J, with 14 bases between. The CDR3 DNA reads TGCAGTGCCAAGAAGGGATGGGATTCACCCCTCCACTTT. Amino acid sequence: CSAKKGWDSPLHF.

The chain couples TRBV6-1 to TRBJ1-1, with 8 bases matching TRBD1. In germline, CDR1 is MNHNS, CDR2 SASEGT. The CDR3 covers 14 residues. V trimming: 5 bases; J trimming: 1 base; junction bases outside the gene matches: 3. CDR3 in amino acids: CASSRGTGNTEAFF. The DNA for the CDR3 is TGTGCCAGCAGTAGAGGGACAGGGAACACTGAAGCTTTCTTT.

With respect to this clonotype: The DNA is left out, because the CDR3 cannot be placed on it with certainty; the CDR3 is given as TCRdb lists it. This chain connects TRBV5-1 to TRBJ2-7; the table's D call of TRBD1 was not tested on the DNA. The CDR3 length is 24 residues, termini included. From germline, CDR1 is SGHRS and CDR2 YFSETQ. This CDR3 reads CASTNQTSMYLCASSLRGPGEQYF.

This clonotype was seen a handful of times. The rearrangement joins TRBV20-1 to TRBJ2-1; 7 nucleotides agree with TRBD2. J lost 5 bases, V lost 5 bases, and 3 bases had no gene match. Germline lookup yields CDR1 DFQATT and CDR2 SNEGSKA (reference sequence). The CDR3 sequence is 12 residues long. The CDR3 protein is CSAGLVDNEQFF. The DNA for the CDR3 is TGCAGTGCTGGACTAGTGGACAATGAGCAGTTCTTC.

The CDR3 DNA is TGTGCCACCAGTGATTTGTTTACAGATACGCAGTATTTT. This codes for CATSDLFTDTQYF. This chain uses TRBV24-1 with TRBJ2-3; D ambiguous. V dropped 0 bases and J dropped 3 bases, with 3 bases sitting between them. This CDR3 comprises 13 residues. Germline CDR1 and CDR2: KGHDR and SFDVKD.

This clonotype was recorded once. The genes are TRBV19 and TRBJ1-1; D not resolved. V shed 2 bases and J shed 1 base, with 11 bases lying between them. The CDR3 has 15 amino acids. Germline V gene data show CDR1 as LNHDA and CDR2 as SQIVND (reference sequence). CDR3 DNA: TGTGCCAGTAGTATAAGGGCAGCAGAGAACACTGAAGCTTTCTTT. It yields the protein CASSIRAAENTEAFF. Combining the CDR3 with reference TRBV19 and TRBJ1-1 gives the whole variable domain DGGITQSPKYLFRKEGQNVTLSCEQNLNHDAMYWYRQDPGQGLRLIYYSQIVNDFQKGDIAEGYSVSREKKESFPLTVTSAQKNPTAFYLCASSIRAAENTEAFFGQGTRLTVV.

This sequence joins TRBV27 and TRBJ1-2; 9 bases fit TRBD1. Per germline, CDR1 MNHEY and CDR2 SMNVEV (reference sequence). The CDR3 has 14 amino acids. V shed 6 bases, J shed 7 bases, and the junction held 9 bases outside the gene matches. For the CDR3, the DNA is TGTGCCAGCAGCCTACAGGGGGCGCCCGGTGGCTACACCTTC. It yields the protein CASSLQGAPGGYTF.

The DNA for the CDR3 is TGTGCCACCAGTCAAGATAGCAATCAGCCCCAGCATTTT. Translated: CATSQDSNQPQHF. This chain uses TRBV24-1 with TRBJ1-5; D remains ambiguous. The germline V gene has CDR1 KGHDR and CDR2 SFDVKD. The V gene lost 6 bases and the J gene lost 0 bases, with 5 bases spanning the gap. The length of the CDR3 is 13 residues.

This rearrangement joins TRBV20-1 to TRBJ2-1; 10 nucleotides line up with TRBD1. Germline V gene data show CDR1 as DFQATT and CDR2 as SNEGSKA (reference sequence). The CDR3 extends over 15 amino acids. V lost 5 bases and J lost 6; bases outside the gene matches: 10. This CDR3 reads CSAFRRDRGSNEQFF. CDR3 coding DNA: TGCAGTGCTTTTAGACGGGACAGGGGAAGCAATGAGCAGTTCTTC.

This chain uses TRBV6-1 with TRBJ1-1; the D is unclear. The CDR3 totals 13 residues. V lost 4 bases and J lost 6, with 12 bases in between. Germline values: CDR1 MNHNS, CDR2 SASEGT. CDR3 coding DNA: TGTGCCAGCAGTGCGCGGCAGTTGTCTGAAGCTTTCTTT. It is translated as CASSARQLSEAFF.

V and J are TRBV9 and TRBJ2-3; TRBD2 agrees at 9 bases. Germline trimming cut 0 bases from V and 3 bases from J; bases unmatched to any gene: 2. Germline loops: CDR1 SGDLS, CDR2 YYNGEE. CDR3 length: 15 residues. The CDR3 DNA follows: TGTGCCAGCAGCGTAGCTAGCGGGGAAACAGATACGCAGTATTTT. Translating gives CASSVASGETDTQYF.